The entry below describes one T cell receptor beta chain. The data were obtained in a study of long-term antiretroviral therapy in people with HIV. Study summary: The 2015 immediate-ART recommendation came about a decade after the earliest samples.

CDR3 size: 13 residues. The germline gives CDR1 SGDLS, CDR2 YYNGEE. The V end lost 0 bases, the J end lost 6 bases, and 10 bases lay between the germline ends. Assay version v3.0 of immunoSEQ was used, and it was run at survey level. Repertoires were generated with immunoSEQ multiplex PCR, while TCRdb's copy carries only in-frame clones and drops some. The sample carries some 14,000 clones, around 76% recorded once. This material consisted of unsorted PBMCs, taken 3.1 years after starting antiretroviral therapy. The origin of this receptor is a man aged 40-49 years with HIV. This chain joins TRBV9 and TRBJ2-7, with D tentatively TRBD1 (6 bases). The CDR3 region is CASSVVPDSEQYF. CDR3 sequence (DNA): TGTGCCAGCAGCGTAGTCCCGGACAGCGAGCAGTACTTC.